The 14 T cell receptor beta chains listed next were all sequenced from one sample in a study of blood T cell repertoires in COVID-19. TCRdb's copy holds only in-frame clones and misses some; the assay was immunoSEQ multiplex PCR. Altogether under 250,000 clones are present, about four fifths being singletons, with the ten largest covering nearly 6%. The sequencing input was peripheral blood. These receptor sequences come from a woman between 35 and 50 years old with COVID-19, enrolled during active disease.

This clone has only one observation. The CDR3 DNA is TGTGCCAGTAGACCCGGAGGCGGGGGGGCTTCGGGGACCCAGTACTTC. Translated, it gives CASRPGGGGASGTQYF. V is TRBV5-4 and J is TRBJ2-5, with 9 bases identical to TRBD2. CDR1 SGHNT and CDR2 YYREEE come from the germline V gene (reference sequence). With V trimmed by 8 bases and J by 7 bases, 18 bases remained unmatched. CDR3 length: 16 residues.

V and J are TRBV19 and TRBJ2-1; tentatively, D is TRBD2 (6 bases). V gave up 5 bases and J gave up 4 bases, with 9 bases separating them. Germline-derived CDR1 and CDR2 are LNHDA and SQIVND (reference sequence). The CDR3 is 13 residues long. The chain's CDR3 is CASSDRGYNEQFF. In DNA form, the CDR3 reads TGTGCCAGTAGTGATCGGGGGTACAATGAGCAGTTCTTC.

About this clone: A much larger clone lies a single base off, so this may be a read error. The V gene is TRBV7-9, the J gene TRBJ1-1; 8 positions match TRBD1. This CDR3 region has 13 residues. J was trimmed by 1 base and V by 5 bases; bases with no gene match: 0. Per the germline V gene, CDR1 is SEHNR and CDR2 is FQNEAQ (reference sequence). The CDR3 DNA reads TGTGCCAGCAGCGGACAGGGGAACACTGAAGCTTTCTTT. Protein product: CASSGQGNTEAFF.

V gene TRBV27 combines with J gene TRBJ1-2, with 7 bases fitting TRBD1. Trimming cost V 0 bases and J 5 bases; bases outside gene matches: 6. Germline V lookup: CDR1 MNHEY, CDR2 SMNVEV (reference sequence). CDR3 length: 15 amino acids. CDR3: CASSLSRAGGYGYTF. DNA for the CDR3: TGTGCCAGCAGTTTATCGAGGGCAGGGGGATATGGCTACACCTTC.

This chain's CDR3 is CASSPNRDSSYEQYF. The CDR3 DNA sequence: TGTGCCAGCTCACCAAACCGGGACAGCTCCTACGAGCAGTACTTC. This chain links TRBV18 with TRBJ2-7; 7 nucleotides agree with TRBD1. Germline CDR1 and CDR2: KGHSH and LQKENI. With V trimmed by 2 bases and J by 0 bases, 4 bases remained unmatched. The CDR3 covers 15 residues.

V is TRBV5-1 and J is TRBJ2-5; 9 bases map to TRBD1. In germline, CDR1 is SGHRS, CDR2 YFSETQ. CDR3 size: 15 residues. V dropped 2 bases and J dropped 1; count of bases not matched to a gene: 3. The CDR3 DNA sequence: TGCGCCAGCAGCTTAGGGACAGGGCGCCAAGAGACCCAGTACTTC. This translates into CASSLGTGRQETQYF. Based on the CDR3 plus reference TRBV5-1 and TRBJ2-5, the full variable domain is KAGVTQTPRYLIKTRGQQVTLSCSPISGHRSVSWYQQTPGQGLQFLFEYFSETQRNKGNFPGRFSGRQFSNSRSEMNVSTLELGDSALYLCASSLGTGRQETQYFGPGTRLLVL.

This clone was observed a handful of times. The chain has TRBV5-1 and TRBJ1-4, with TRBD1 matching 7 bases. The CDR3 sequence is 15 residues long. V was clipped by 0 bases and J by 4 bases; unmatched bases: 3. Germline V lookup: CDR1 SGHRS, CDR2 YFSETQ. The CDR3 DNA reads TGCGCCAGCAGCTTGGGGACAGGAGTTAATGAAAAACTGTTTTTT. This sequence encodes CASSLGTGVNEKLFF. Full variable domain (rest looked up from reference TRBV5-1 and TRBJ1-4): KAGVTQTPRYLIKTRGQQVTLSCSPISGHRSVSWYQQTPGQGLQFLFEYFSETQRNKGNFPGRFSGRQFSNSRSEMNVSTLELGDSALYLCASSLGTGVNEKLFFGSGTQLSVL.

This chain connects TRBV6-5 to TRBJ2-7; D perhaps matches TRBD2 (5 bases). Germline V lookup: CDR1 MNHEY, CDR2 SVGAGI. This CDR3 has 12 amino acids. V was trimmed by 6 bases and J by 2 bases, leaving 8 bases between them. In DNA, the CDR3 is TGTGCCAGCAGGACGGAGGCCTACGAGCAGTACTTC. Amino acids: CASRTEAYEQYF.

J is TRBJ2-1 and V is TRBV2, with D perhaps matching TRBD2 (6 bases). V was trimmed by 5 bases and J by 7 bases, leaving 12 bases between them. Germline values: CDR1 SNHLY, CDR2 FYNNEI. The CDR3 runs 13 residues. The CDR3 coding sequence is TGTGCCAGCAGTACTCGAGGGAGGAATGAGCAGTTCTTC. The encoded protein is CASSTRGRNEQFF. Drawing the rest from reference TRBV2 and TRBJ2-1, the complete variable domain is EPEVTQTPSHQVTQMGQEVILRCVPISNHLYFYWYRQILGQKVEFLVSFYNNEISEKSEIFDDQFSVERPDGSNFTLKIRSTKLEDSAMYFCASSTRGRNEQFFGPGTRLTVL.

A remark on this clone: One end of the junction is discordant with germline, which a read error may explain. J is TRBJ1-2 and V is TRBV19, with D perhaps matching TRBD1 (5 bases). The CDR3 loop spans 15 amino acids. CDR1 is LNHDA, CDR2 SQIVND, per germline (reference sequence). The CDR3 coding sequence is TGTGCCAGTATTATAGGGGCAACTGCAAACTATGGCTACACCTTC. The encoded protein is CASIIGATANYGYTF.

The chain employs TRBV3-1 (or the pseudogene TRBV3-2) and TRBJ2-7, with 8 positions matching TRBD2. The germline V gene has CDR1 LGHDT and CDR2 YNNKEL (reference sequence). The CDR3 runs to 15 residues. V lost 1 base to trimming and J lost 4 bases; unmatched junction nucleotides: 6. The CDR3, as DNA: TGTGCCAGCAGCCAAGGGACTAGCTTCACGTACGAGCAGTACTTC. It encodes CASSQGTSFTYEQYF.

CDR3 sequence: CASSQTEYNEQFF. The DNA for the CDR3 is TGTGCCAGCAGTCAGACTGAGTACAATGAGCAGTTCTTC. This chain joins TRBV6-5 and TRBJ2-1; no reliable D call. Trimming left V 5 bases short and J 4 bases short, with 9 bases between. There are 13 residues in the CDR3. Per the germline V gene, CDR1 is MNHEY and CDR2 is SVGAGI.

The rearrangement links TRBV9 to TRBJ1-4; 9 nucleotides agree with TRBD1. Germline lookup yields CDR1 SGDLS and CDR2 YYNGEE. V shed 3 bases and J 8 bases; nucleotides not matched to a gene: 8. The CDR3 length is 15 residues. CDR3 sequence (DNA): TGTGCCAGCAGCGCAACGGACAGGGGAAGGGAAAAACTGTTTTTT. Its protein is CASSATDRGREKLFF. The variable domain in full, completed from reference TRBV9 and TRBJ1-4, reads DSGVTQTPKHLITATGQRVTLRCSPRSGDLSVYWYQQSLDQGLQFLIQYYNGEERAKGNILERFSAQQFPDLHSELNLSSLELGDSALYFCASSATDRGREKLFFGSGTQLSVL.

V is TRBV7-7 and J is TRBJ2-5, with 10 positions matching TRBD1. V gave up 5 bases and J gave up 5 bases; unmatched junction bases: 5. This CDR3 is built from 14 residues. Germline CDR1 SSHAT, CDR2 FNYEAQ (reference sequence). The CDR3 sequence is CASSPDRGQETQYF. As DNA, the CDR3 is TGTGCCAGCAGCCCCGACAGGGGGCAGGAGACCCAGTACTTC.